The sequence of this T cell receptor beta chain was determined in a study of response to subunit inactivated influenza vaccine. MiXCR, applied by TCRdb to the RT-PCR reads, yields one record per CDR3 protein. This sample has about 570,000 distinct CDR3 sequences; 10% to 12% occur once, and the top ten carry 11%. The germline CDR1 and CDR2 sequences are SEHNR and FQNEAQ (reference sequence). Trimming pared 0 bases from V and 4 bases from J, leaving 12 bases between. The CDR3 runs to 15 residues. This same sample was also taken into another study, of T cells expressing NK-cell markers. Per that study: TCR beta cDNA was made by 5'RACE template switching with UMIs. Each TCR beta repertoire originated in sorted T cells that were CD3+CD56+NKG2C+, CD3+CD56+NKG2C- or CD3+CD56-NKG2C+. Dominant NKG2C+ clonotype frequencies of about 1.0-7.0% of CD8+ T cells were measured in five or six donors.

The rearrangement uses TRBV7-9 and TRBJ1-1; D might be TRBD1 (5 bases). The sequence came from a man aged 50 to 60 who received an inactivated influenza vaccine. This specimen was PBMCs from blood, taken on the day of vaccination. The CDR3 region is CASSLARGGITEAFF. In DNA form, the CDR3 reads TGTGCCAGCAGCTTAGCACGGGGCGGAATCACTGAAGCTTTCTTT.